Described below is a single T cell receptor (beta chain) sequence and its context. With 6 bases removed from V and 0 bases from J, the gap between germline ends came to 12 bases. CDR1 and CDR2 from the germline V gene are MNHEY and SVGAGI. The CDR3 runs to 15 residues. In the PCR, 60 Vbeta and 13 Jbeta primers were used. Assay used: immunoSEQ multiplex PCR; TCRdb lists only in-frame clones, some missing. Among over 110,000 clones listed, about four fifths were seen once. This record comes from a study of cytomegalovirus exposure and HLA in healthy donors. The receptor's source is a man aged 40-49 years in good health and CMV-seronegative. The chain uses TRBV6-5 and TRBJ1-5, with D tentatively TRBD1 (5 bases). The specimen sequenced was PBMCs. CDR3 nucleotides: TGTGCCAGCAGACGTCAGGGAAATAGCAATCAGCCCCAGCATTTT. It yields the protein CASRRQGNSNQPQHF.